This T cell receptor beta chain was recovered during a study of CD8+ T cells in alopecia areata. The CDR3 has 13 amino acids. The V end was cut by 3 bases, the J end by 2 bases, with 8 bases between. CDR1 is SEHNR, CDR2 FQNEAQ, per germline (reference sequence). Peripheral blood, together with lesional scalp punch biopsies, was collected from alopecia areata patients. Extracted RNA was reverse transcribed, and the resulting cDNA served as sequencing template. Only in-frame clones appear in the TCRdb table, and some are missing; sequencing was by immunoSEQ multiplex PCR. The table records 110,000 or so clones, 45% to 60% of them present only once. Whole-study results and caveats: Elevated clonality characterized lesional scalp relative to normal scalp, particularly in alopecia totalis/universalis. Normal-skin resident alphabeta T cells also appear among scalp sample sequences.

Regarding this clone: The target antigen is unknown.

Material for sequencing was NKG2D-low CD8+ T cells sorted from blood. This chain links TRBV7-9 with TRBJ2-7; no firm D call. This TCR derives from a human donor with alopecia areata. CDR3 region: CASSFWQTYEQYF. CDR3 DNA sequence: TGTGCCAGCAGCTTTTGGCAGACCTACGAGCAGTACTTC.